This T cell receptor beta chain was sequenced during a study of metastatic and nonmetastatic thyroid tumors. Each patient came to thyroid surgery without any prior treatment (of any kind). TCRdb redid the clone calls on the PCR reads using MiXCR. Found here are some 38,000 clones, about 14% of them singletons; the top ten hold around 9.5%. Losses at the gene ends were 8 bases for V and 5 bases for J; bases not matched to a gene: 7. Germline V gene sequence: CDR1 LNHNV, CDR2 YYDKDF (reference sequence). This CDR3 spans 13 amino acids. Sequenced sample: blood. The chain links TRBV15 to TRBJ2-3, with 7 positions matching TRBD2. The TCR sequence derives from a female donor with papillary thyroid cancer or a benign thyroid nodule (not recorded which). Some clones in this sample may be carry-over from other donors' samples. The CDR3 coding sequence is TGTGCCACCGGAGCTAGCGGACAAGATACGCAGTATTTT. Its translation: CATGASGQDTQYF. The variable domain in full, completed from reference TRBV15 and TRBJ2-3, reads DAMVIQNPRYQVTQFGKPVTLSCSQTLNHNVMYWYQQKSSQAPKLLFHYYDKDFNNEADTPDNFQSRRPNTSFCFLDIRSPGLGDTAMYLCATGASGQDTQYFGPGTRLTVL.